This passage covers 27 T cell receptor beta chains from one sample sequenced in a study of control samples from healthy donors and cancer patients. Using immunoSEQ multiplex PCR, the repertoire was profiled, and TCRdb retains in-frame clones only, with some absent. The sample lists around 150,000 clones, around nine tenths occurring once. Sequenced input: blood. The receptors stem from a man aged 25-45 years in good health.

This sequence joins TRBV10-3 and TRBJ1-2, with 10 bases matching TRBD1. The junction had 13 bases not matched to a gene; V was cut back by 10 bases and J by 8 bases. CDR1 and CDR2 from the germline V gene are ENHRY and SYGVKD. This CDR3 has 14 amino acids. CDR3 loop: CANTPGQGTGGYTF. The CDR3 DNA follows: TGTGCCAATACTCCGGGACAGGGGACGGGCGGCTACACCTTC.

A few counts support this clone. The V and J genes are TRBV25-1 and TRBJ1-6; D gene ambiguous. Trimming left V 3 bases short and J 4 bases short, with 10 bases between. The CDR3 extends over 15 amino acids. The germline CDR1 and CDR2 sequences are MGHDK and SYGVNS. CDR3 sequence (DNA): TGTGCCAGCAGTGATTCGCAGTTATATAATTCACCCCTCCACTTT. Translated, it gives CASSDSQLYNSPLHF.

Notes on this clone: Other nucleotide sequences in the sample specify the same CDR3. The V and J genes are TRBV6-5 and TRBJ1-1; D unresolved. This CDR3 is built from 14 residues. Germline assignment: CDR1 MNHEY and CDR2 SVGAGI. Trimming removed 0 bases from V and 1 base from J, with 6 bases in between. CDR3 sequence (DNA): TGTGCCAGCAGTTACTCGGAGAGGAACACTGAAGCTTTCTTT. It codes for CASSYSERNTEAFF.

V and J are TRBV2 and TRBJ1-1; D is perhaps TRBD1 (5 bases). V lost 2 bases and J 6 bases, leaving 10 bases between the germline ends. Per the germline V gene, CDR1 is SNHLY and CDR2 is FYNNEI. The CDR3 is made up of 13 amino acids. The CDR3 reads CASSEQGFAEAFF. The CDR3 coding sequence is TGTGCCAGCAGTGAACAGGGTTTCGCTGAAGCTTTCTTT. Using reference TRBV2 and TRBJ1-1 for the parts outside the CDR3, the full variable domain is EPEVTQTPSHQVTQMGQEVILRCVPISNHLYFYWYRQILGQKVEFLVSFYNNEISEKSEIFDDQFSVERPDGSNFTLKIRSTKLEDSAMYFCASSEQGFAEAFFGQGTRLTVV.

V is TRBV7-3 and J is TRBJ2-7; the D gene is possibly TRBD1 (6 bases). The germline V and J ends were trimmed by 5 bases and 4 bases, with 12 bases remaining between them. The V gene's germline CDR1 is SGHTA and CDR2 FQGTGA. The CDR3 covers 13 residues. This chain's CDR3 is CASSPSGVYEQYF. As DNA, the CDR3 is TGTGCCAGCAGCCCTTCAGGGGTATACGAGCAGTACTTC.

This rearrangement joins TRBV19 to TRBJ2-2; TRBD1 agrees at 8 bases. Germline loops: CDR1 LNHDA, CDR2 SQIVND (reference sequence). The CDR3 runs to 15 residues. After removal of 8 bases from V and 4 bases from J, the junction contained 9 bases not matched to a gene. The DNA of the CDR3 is TGTGCCAGTGAAGGGGTACAGGGGGTCACCGGGGAGCTGTTTTTT. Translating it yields CASEGVQGVTGELFF.

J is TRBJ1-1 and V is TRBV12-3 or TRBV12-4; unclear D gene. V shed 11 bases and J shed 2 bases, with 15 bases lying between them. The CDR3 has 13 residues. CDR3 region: CAGLGRPNTEAFF. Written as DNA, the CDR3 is TGTGCCGGCCTCGGGAGGCCAAACACTGAAGCTTTCTTT.

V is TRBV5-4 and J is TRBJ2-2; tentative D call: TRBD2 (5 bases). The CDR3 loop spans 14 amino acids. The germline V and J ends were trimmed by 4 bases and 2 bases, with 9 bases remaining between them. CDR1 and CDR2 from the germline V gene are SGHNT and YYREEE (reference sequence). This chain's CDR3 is CASSIDYNTGELFF. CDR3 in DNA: TGTGCCAGCAGCATCGACTATAACACCGGGGAGCTGTTTTTT.

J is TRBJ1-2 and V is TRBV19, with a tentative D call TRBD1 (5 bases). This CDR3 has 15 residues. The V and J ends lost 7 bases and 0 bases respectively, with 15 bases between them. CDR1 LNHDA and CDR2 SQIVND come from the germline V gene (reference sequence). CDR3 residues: CASKGGEGANYGYTF. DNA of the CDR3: TGTGCCAGTAAGGGCGGGGAAGGGGCTAACTATGGCTACACCTTC.

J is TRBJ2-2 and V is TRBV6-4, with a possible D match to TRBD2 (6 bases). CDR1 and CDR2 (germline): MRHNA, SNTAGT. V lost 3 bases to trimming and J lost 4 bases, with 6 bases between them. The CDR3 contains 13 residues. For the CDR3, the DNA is TGTGCCAGCAGTGAGACTAGCACCGGGGAGCTGTTTTTT. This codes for CASSETSTGELFF.

CDR3: CASSHDRPEAFF. The CDR3, as DNA: TGTGCCAGCAGCCATGACAGGCCAGAGGCTTTCTTT. The gene calls are TRBV14 and TRBJ1-1; D is perhaps TRBD1 (6 bases). V was cut by 3 bases and J by 11 bases, with 13 bases left in between. CDR1 and CDR2 from the germline V gene are SGHDN and FVKESK. The CDR3 consists of 12 residues. The full variable domain, its missing parts supplied by reference TRBV14 and TRBJ1-1, is EAGVTQFPSHSVIEKGQTVTLRCDPISGHDNLYWYRRVMGKEIKFLLHFVKESKQDESGMPNNRFLAERTGGTYSTLKVQPAELEDSGVYFCASSHDRPEAFFGQGTRLTVV.

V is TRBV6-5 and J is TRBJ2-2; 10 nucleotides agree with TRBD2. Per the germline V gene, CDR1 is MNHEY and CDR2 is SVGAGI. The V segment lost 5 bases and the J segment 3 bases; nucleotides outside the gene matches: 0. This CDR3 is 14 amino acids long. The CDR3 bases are TGTGCCAGCAGTAGCGGGGGGGACACCGGGGAGCTGTTTTTT. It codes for CASSSGGDTGELFF.

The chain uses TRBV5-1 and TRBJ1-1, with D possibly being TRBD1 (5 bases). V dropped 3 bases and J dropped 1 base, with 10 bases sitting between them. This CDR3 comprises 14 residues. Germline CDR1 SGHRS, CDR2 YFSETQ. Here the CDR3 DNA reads TGCGCCAGCAGCTCCTCTGGGGGGAACACTGAAGCTTTCTTT. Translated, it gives CASSSSGGNTEAFF. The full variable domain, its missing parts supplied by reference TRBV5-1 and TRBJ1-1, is KAGVTQTPRYLIKTRGQQVTLSCSPISGHRSVSWYQQTPGQGLQFLFEYFSETQRNKGNFPGRFSGRQFSNSRSEMNVSTLELGDSALYLCASSSSGGNTEAFFGQGTRLTVV.

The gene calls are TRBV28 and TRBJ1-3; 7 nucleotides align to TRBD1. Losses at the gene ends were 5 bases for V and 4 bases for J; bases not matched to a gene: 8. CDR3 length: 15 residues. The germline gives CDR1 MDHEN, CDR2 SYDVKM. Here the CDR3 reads CASSGPGTEGNTIYF. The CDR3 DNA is TGTGCCAGCAGTGGACCCGGGACAGAGGGAAACACCATATATTTT.

The CDR3 sequence is CASSLRTVRDRSSYEQYF. In DNA, the CDR3 is TGTGCCAGCAGCCTCAGGACAGTCCGGGACCGCAGCTCCTACGAGCAGTACTTC. V and J are TRBV7-7 and TRBJ2-7; possibly TRBD1 for D (6 bases). Germline loops: CDR1 SSHAT, CDR2 FNYEAQ (reference sequence). Trimming cost V 5 bases and J 0 bases, with 23 bases left between them. The CDR3 consists of 18 residues.

CDR3 DNA: TGTGCCAGCAGCTTAAACCCGGGGAGCACAGATACGCAGTATTTT. The encoded protein is CASSLNPGSTDTQYF. This chain uses TRBV7-3 with TRBJ2-3; tentatively, D is TRBD2 (5 bases). Germline V gene data show CDR1 as SGHTA and CDR2 as FQGTGA. Trimming pared 1 base from V and 0 bases from J, leaving 8 bases between. The CDR3 loop spans 15 amino acids.

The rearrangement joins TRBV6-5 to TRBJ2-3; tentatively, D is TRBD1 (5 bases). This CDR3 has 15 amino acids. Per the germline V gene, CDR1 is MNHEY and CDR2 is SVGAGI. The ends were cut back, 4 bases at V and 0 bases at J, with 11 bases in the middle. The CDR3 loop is CASSFRTSSTDTQYF. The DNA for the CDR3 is TGTGCCAGCAGTTTCAGGACATCGAGCACAGATACGCAGTATTTT.

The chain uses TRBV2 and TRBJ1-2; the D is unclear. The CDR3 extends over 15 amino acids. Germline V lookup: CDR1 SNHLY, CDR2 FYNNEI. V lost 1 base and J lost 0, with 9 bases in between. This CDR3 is CASSEEELANYGYTF. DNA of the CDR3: TGTGCCAGCAGTGAAGAGGAATTAGCTAACTATGGCTACACCTTC.

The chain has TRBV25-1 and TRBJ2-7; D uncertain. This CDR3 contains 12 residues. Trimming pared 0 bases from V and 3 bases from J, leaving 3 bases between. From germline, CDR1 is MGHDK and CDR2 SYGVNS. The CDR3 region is CASSEYNYEQYF. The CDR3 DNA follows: TGTGCCAGCAGTGAATACAACTACGAGCAGTACTTC.

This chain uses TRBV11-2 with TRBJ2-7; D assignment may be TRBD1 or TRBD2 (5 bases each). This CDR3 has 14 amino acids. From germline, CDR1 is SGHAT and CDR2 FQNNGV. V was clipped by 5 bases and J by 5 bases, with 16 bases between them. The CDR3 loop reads CASSPIRGRDEQYF. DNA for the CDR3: TGTGCCAGCAGCCCCATTCGGGGCCGGGACGAGCAGTACTTC.

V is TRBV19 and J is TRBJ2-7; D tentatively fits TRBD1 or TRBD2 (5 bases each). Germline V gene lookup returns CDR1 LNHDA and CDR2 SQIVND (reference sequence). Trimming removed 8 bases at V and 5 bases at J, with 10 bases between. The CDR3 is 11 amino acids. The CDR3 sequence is CASSQGDEQYF. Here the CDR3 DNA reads TGTGCCAGTTCGCAGGGAGACGAGCAGTACTTC.

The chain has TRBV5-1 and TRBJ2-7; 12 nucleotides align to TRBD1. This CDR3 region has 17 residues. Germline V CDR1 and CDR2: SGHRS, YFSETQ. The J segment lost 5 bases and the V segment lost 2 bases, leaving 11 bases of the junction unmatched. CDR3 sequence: CASSLSPGQGASDEQYF. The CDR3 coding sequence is TGCGCCAGCAGCTTATCACCGGGACAGGGGGCGTCAGACGAGCAGTACTTC.

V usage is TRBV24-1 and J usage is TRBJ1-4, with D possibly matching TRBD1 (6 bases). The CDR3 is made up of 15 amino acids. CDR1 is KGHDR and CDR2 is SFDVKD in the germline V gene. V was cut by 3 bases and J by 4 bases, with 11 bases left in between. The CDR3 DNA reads TGTGCCACCAGTGATACAGGGACGGGTAATGAAAAACTGTTTTTT. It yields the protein CATSDTGTGNEKLFF.

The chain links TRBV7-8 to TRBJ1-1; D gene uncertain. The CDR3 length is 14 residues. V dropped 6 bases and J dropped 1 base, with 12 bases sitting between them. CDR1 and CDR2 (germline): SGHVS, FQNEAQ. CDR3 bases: TGTGCCAGCAGTCGGAACTCCAGGAACACTGAAGCTTTCTTT. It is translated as CASSRNSRNTEAFF.

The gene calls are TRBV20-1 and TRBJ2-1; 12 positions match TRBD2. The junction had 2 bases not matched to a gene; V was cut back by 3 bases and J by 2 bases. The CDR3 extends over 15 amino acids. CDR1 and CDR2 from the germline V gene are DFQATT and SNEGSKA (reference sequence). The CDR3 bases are TGCAGTGCTAGTCGGACTAGCGGGACCTACAATGAGCAGTTCTTC. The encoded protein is CSASRTSGTYNEQFF.

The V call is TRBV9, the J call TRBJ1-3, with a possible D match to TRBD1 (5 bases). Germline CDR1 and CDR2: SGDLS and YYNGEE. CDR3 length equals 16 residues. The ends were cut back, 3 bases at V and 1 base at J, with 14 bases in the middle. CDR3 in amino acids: CASSETSGGSGNTIYF. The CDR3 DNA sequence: TGTGCCAGCAGCGAGACTTCTGGGGGTTCTGGAAACACCATATATTTT.

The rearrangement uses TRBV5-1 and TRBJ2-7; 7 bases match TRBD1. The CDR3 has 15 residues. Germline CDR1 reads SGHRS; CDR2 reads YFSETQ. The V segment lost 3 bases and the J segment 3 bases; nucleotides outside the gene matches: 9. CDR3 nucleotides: TGCGCCAGCAGCTCCTACGGGACAGAGATCTACGAGCAGTACTTC. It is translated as CASSSYGTEIYEQYF.